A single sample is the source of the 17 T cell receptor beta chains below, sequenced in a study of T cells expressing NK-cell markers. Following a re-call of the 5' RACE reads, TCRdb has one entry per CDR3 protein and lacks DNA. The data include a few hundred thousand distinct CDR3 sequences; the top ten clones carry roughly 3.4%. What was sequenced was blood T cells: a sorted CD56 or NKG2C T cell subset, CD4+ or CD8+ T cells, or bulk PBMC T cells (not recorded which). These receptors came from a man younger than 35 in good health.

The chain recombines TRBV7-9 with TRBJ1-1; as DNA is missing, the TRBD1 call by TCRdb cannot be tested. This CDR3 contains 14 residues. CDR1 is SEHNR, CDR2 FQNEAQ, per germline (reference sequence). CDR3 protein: CASSPGQSNTEAFF.

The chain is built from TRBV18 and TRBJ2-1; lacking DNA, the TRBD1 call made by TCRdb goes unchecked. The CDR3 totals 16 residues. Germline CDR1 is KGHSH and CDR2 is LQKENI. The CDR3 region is CASSPPRGVDYNEQFF.

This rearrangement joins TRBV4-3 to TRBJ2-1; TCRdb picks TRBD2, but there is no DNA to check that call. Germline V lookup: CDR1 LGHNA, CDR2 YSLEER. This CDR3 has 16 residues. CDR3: CASSQEWRAGGGEQFF.

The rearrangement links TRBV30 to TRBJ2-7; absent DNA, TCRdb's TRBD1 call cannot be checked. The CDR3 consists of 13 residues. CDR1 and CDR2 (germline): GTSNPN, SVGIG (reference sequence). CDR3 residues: CAQNRGILDEQYF.

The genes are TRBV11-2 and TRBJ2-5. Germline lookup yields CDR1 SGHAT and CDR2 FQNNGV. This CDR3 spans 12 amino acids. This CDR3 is CASSLGRPPQYF.

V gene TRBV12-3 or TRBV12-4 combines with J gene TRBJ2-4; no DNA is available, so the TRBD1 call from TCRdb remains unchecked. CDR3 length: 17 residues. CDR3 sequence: CASSLNQGKRGSDIQYF.

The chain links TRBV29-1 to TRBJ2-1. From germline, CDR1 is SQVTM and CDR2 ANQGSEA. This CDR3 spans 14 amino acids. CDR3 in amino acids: CSVQLLSSYNEQFF.

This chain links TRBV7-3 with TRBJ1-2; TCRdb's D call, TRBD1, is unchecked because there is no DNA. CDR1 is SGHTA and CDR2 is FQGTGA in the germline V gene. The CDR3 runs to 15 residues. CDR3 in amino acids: CASSLIAGVPYGYTF.

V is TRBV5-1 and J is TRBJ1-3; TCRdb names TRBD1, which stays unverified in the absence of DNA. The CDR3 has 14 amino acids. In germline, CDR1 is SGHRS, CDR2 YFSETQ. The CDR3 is CASSSGQSGNTIYF. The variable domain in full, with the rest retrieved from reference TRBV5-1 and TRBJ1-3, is KAGVTQTPRYLIKTRGQQVTLSCSPISGHRSVSWYQQTPGQGLQFLFEYFSETQRNKGNFPGRFSGRQFSNSRSEMNVSTLELGDSALYLCASSSGQSGNTIYFGEGSWLTVV.

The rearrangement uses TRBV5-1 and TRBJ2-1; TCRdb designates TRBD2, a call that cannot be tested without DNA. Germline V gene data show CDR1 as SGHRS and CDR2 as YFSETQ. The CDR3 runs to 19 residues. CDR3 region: CASSLGPGLAGRSYNEQFF. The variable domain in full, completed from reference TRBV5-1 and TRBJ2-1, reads KAGVTQTPRYLIKTRGQQVTLSCSPISGHRSVSWYQQTPGQGLQFLFEYFSETQRNKGNFPGRFSGRQFSNSRSEMNVSTLELGDSALYLCASSLGPGLAGRSYNEQFFGPGTRLTVL.

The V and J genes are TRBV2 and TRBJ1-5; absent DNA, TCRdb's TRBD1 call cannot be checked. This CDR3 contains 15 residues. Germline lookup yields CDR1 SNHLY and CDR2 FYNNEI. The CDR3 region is CASSEATQGGQPQHF.

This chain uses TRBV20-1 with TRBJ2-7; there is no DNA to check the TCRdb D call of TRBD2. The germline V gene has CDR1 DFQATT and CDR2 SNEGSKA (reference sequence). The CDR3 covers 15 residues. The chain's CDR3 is CSAWLAGGPGSEQYF.

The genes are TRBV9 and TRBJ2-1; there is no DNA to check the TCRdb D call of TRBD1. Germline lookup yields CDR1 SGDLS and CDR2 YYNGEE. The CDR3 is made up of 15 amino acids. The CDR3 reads CASSAGTGAYNEQFF.

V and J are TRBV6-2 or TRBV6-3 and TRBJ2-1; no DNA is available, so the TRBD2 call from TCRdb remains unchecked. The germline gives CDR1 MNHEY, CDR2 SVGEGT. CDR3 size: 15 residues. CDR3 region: CASSYPSGRGNEQFF.

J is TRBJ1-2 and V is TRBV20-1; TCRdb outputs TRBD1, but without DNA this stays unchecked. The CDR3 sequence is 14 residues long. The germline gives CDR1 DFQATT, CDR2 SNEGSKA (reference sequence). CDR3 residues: CSARVTGNRYGYTF.

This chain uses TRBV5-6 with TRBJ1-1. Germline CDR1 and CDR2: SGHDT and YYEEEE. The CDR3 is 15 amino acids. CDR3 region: CASSTVEGVNTEAFF. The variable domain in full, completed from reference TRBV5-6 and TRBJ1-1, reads DAGVTQSPTHLIKTRGQQVTLRCSPKSGHDTVSWYQQALGQGPQFIFQYYEEEERQRGNFPDRFSGHQFPNYSSELNVNALLLGDSALYLCASSTVEGVNTEAFFGQGTRLTVV.

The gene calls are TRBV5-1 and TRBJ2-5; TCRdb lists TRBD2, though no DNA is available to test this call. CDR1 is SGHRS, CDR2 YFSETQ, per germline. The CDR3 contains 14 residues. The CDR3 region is CASAQGAGAETQYF.